Listed below are T cell receptor beta chains from one sample, sequenced in a study of CD8 T cells in Susac syndrome. TCRdb reprocessed the immunoSEQ multiplex PCR reads via MiXCR and lists one record per CDR3 protein. The data contain 140,000 to 150,000 distinct CDR3 sequences, approximately 96% of them singletons. Material: CD4+ T cells from PBMCs. The source is a human donor with Susac syndrome. CDR3s include the opening cysteine and the closing phenylalanine or tryptophan. D genes are given only for firm matches. Some rows mark clone size as missing; the rest say once, few, many or name a class of expanded clone.

d_call: NA
j_call: TRBJ1-3
clone_size: NA
v_call: TRBV12-3/TRBV12-4
cdr3_aa: CASRRGFGNTIYF
cdr3_nt: TGTGCCAGCCGGCGGGGTTTTGGAAACACCATATATTTT

d_call: NA
j_call: TRBJ1-1
clone_size: NA
v_call: TRBV29-1
cdr3_aa: CSSLDPGERAFF
cdr3_nt: TGCAGCTCCCTAGACCCTGGAGAACGGGCTTTCTTT

d_call: NA
j_call: TRBJ2-7
clone_size: NA
v_call: TRBV20-1
cdr3_aa: CSASRRGPFSYEQYF
cdr3_nt: TGCAGTGCTAGTCGCAGGGGTCCGTTCTCCTACGAGCAGTACTTC

d_call: NA
j_call: TRBJ2-7
clone_size: NA
v_call: TRBV20-1
cdr3_aa: CSARGPGRYEQYF
cdr3_nt: TGCAGTGCTAGAGGCCCGGGTAGGTACGAGCAGTACTTC

d_call: NA
j_call: TRBJ1-2
clone_size: NA
v_call: TRBV5-6
cdr3_aa: CASSLVDDGYTF
cdr3_nt: TGTGCCAGCAGCTTGGTAGACGATGGCTACACCTTC

d_call: NA
j_call: TRBJ2-7
clone_size: NA
v_call: TRBV4-1
cdr3_aa: CASSQVGADSYEQYF
cdr3_nt: TGCGCCAGCAGCCAAGTTGGAGCGGATTCCTACGAGCAGTACTTC

d_call: NA
j_call: TRBJ2-7
clone_size: NA
v_call: TRBV20-1
cdr3_aa: CSAPIGGSIYEQYF
cdr3_nt: TGCAGTGCCCCTATCGGGGGCTCGATCTACGAGCAGTACTTC

d_call: NA
j_call: TRBJ2-1
clone_size: NA
v_call: TRBV20-1
cdr3_aa: CSHGAGGSSYNEQFF
cdr3_nt: TGCAGCCATGGGGCGGGCGGCAGCTCCTACAATGAGCAGTTCTTC

d_call: TRBD1
j_call: TRBJ1-2
clone_size: NA
v_call: TRBV14
cdr3_aa: CASSPYRGGGYTF
cdr3_nt: TGTGCCAGCAGCCCATACAGGGGAGGGGGCTACACCTTC

d_call: NA
j_call: TRBJ2-7
clone_size: NA
v_call: TRBV20-1
cdr3_aa: CSAGTFYEQYF
cdr3_nt: TGCAGTGCCGGGACTTTTTACGAGCAGTACTTC

d_call: TRBD1
j_call: TRBJ1-1
clone_size: NA
v_call: TRBV20-1
cdr3_aa: CSAPRQGAREAFF
cdr3_nt: TGCAGTGCCCCTCGACAGGGGGCGAGGGAAGCTTTCTTT

d_call: NA
j_call: TRBJ1-2
clone_size: NA
v_call: TRBV3-1
cdr3_aa: CASTTAGNYGYTF
cdr3_nt: TGTGCCAGCACCACAGCAGGGAACTATGGCTACACCTTC

d_call: TRBD1
j_call: TRBJ1-1
clone_size: NA
v_call: TRBV29-1
cdr3_aa: CSVRGGTARVEAFF
cdr3_nt: TGCAGCGTGCGGGGGGGGACAGCCAGAGTTGAAGCTTTCTTT

d_call: NA
j_call: TRBJ2-5
clone_size: few
v_call: TRBV3-1
cdr3_aa: CASSLLETQYF
cdr3_nt: TGTGCCAGCAGTTTACTGGAGACCCAGTACTTC

d_call: NA
j_call: TRBJ2-3
clone_size: NA
v_call: TRBV7-9
cdr3_aa: CASSQVGADTQYF
cdr3_nt: TGTGCCAGCAGCCAAGTCGGGGCAGATACGCAGTATTTT

d_call: NA
j_call: TRBJ2-3
clone_size: once
v_call: TRBV5-6
cdr3_aa: CASSTYGSTLDTQYF
cdr3_nt: TGTGCCAGCAGTACTTACGGGAGTACGTTAGATACGCAGTATTTT

d_call: TRBD1
j_call: TRBJ1-2
clone_size: NA
v_call: TRBV29-1
cdr3_aa: CSVSGDRPLGGYTF
cdr3_nt: TGCAGCGTTTCTGGGGACAGGCCCCTTGGTGGCTACACCTTC

d_call: NA
j_call: TRBJ1-6
clone_size: NA
v_call: TRBV27
cdr3_aa: CASSSPLIRSPLHF
cdr3_nt: TGTGCCAGCAGTTCACCACTAATTCGGTCACCCCTCCACTTT

d_call: NA
j_call: TRBJ2-1
clone_size: NA
v_call: TRBV10-3
cdr3_aa: CATGTSNEQFF
cdr3_nt: TGTGCCACCGGGACGAGCAATGAGCAGTTCTTC

d_call: NA
j_call: TRBJ2-7
clone_size: NA
v_call: TRBV7-6
cdr3_aa: CASQTPAGPYEQYF
cdr3_nt: TGTGCCAGCCAGACCCCAGCGGGCCCCTACGAGCAGTACTTC